Below, 9 T cell receptor beta chains from the same sample are listed, as sequenced in a study of cytomegalovirus exposure and HLA in healthy donors. 60 Vbeta and 13 Jbeta primers were used in PCR. Some clones are missing from TCRdb's copy, which holds only in-frame ones; the method was immunoSEQ multiplex PCR. The sample has 70,000 to 95,000 clones; 78% are singletons. The sequencing sample was made of PBMCs. These receptors came from a man aged 35 to 55 in good health and CMV-seronegative.

Only a few counts were recorded for this clone. This chain's CDR3 is CASSLTGGQETQYF. The CDR3 DNA reads as TGTGCCAGCTCACTCACAGGGGGCCAAGAGACCCAGTACTTC. The V gene is TRBV18, the J gene TRBJ2-5; 8 positions match TRBD1. The CDR3 covers 14 residues. Germline CDR1 KGHSH, CDR2 LQKENI. V was pared by 4 bases and J by 1 base, with 2 bases of the junction left unmatched.

The chain is built from TRBV6-1 and TRBJ1-5, with D possibly matching TRBD1 (6 bases). Germline-derived CDR1 and CDR2 are MNHNS and SASEGT. V was pared by 2 bases and J by 1 base, with 24 bases between. The CDR3 totals 20 residues. In DNA form, the CDR3 reads TGTGCCAGCAGTGAAATCGTTCGAATGACAGGCCGTTCGAGCAATCAGCCCCAGCATTTT. It is translated as CASSEIVRMTGRSSNQPQHF.

Remarks on this clone: One end of the junction is discordant with germline, which a read error may explain. The chain links TRBV19 to TRBJ1-1; 7 nucleotides align to TRBD1. The germline gives CDR1 LNHDA, CDR2 SQIVND (reference sequence). The CDR3 is 13 residues long. This CDR3 reads CASSPGQNTKAFF. The CDR3 DNA is TGTGCCAGTAGTCCGGGACAGAACACTAAAGCTTTCTTT.

This clone appeared a few times. This chain joins TRBV27 and TRBJ2-1; 7 bases agree with TRBD2. This CDR3 comprises 16 residues. With V trimmed by 7 bases and J by 5 bases, 14 bases remained unmatched. CDR1 and CDR2 (germline): MNHEY, SMNVEV (reference sequence). As DNA, the CDR3 is TGTGCCAGCACTCCCCTCGGGGAGGGCCGCGACAATGAGCAGTTCTTC. Protein product: CASTPLGEGRDNEQFF.

This chain joins TRBV6-5 and TRBJ2-4; maybe TRBD2 (5 bases). V was shortened by 5 bases and J by 8 bases, with 13 bases between the two germline ends. The CDR3 length is 13 residues. Germline V gene data show CDR1 as MNHEY and CDR2 as SVGAGI. The CDR3 region has the DNA TGTGCCAGCAGTGCGGGTCCCGGGGACATTCAGTACTTC. Protein product: CASSAGPGDIQYF.

The chain links TRBV19 to TRBJ2-2; 8 bases are a match to TRBD1. Per the germline V gene, CDR1 is LNHDA and CDR2 is SQIVND (reference sequence). The length of the CDR3 is 15 residues. The V and J ends lost 7 bases and 6 bases, in that order; junction bases with no gene match: 10. In nucleotides, the CDR3 is TGTGCCAGTACTAACAGGGGGTCTATTCCCGGGGAGCTGTTTTTT. The encoded protein is CASTNRGSIPGELFF.

This CDR3 is CASSVPGGLDTEAFF. The CDR3 DNA reads TGTGCCAGCAGCGTTCCCGGGGGGCTGGACACTGAAGCTTTCTTT. The rearrangement joins TRBV4-2 to TRBJ1-1, with a tentative D call TRBD1 (6 bases). V lost 5 bases, J lost 3 bases, and 16 bases lay in between. The CDR3 is 15 amino acids. The V gene's germline CDR1 is LGHNA and CDR2 YNFKEQ.

The rearrangement uses TRBV7-9 and TRBJ1-2; D is ambiguous. The CDR3 contains 11 residues. V dropped 4 bases and J dropped 2 bases, with 2 bases sitting between them. The germline V gene has CDR1 SEHNR and CDR2 FQNEAQ (reference sequence). This CDR3 is CASSSNYGYTF. CDR3 in DNA: TGTGCCAGCAGCTCGAACTATGGCTACACCTTC. The full variable domain, completed using reference TRBV7-9 and TRBJ1-2, is DTGVSQNPRHKITKRGQNVTFRCDPISEHNRLYWYRQTLGQGPEFLTYFQNEAQLEKSRLLSDRFSAERPKGSFSTLEIQRTEQGDSAMYLCASSSNYGYTFGSGTRLTVV.

The CDR3 nucleotides read TGTGCCAGCAGGGCTGGCGGCCTTTCCTATGGCTACACCTTC. This translates into CASRAGGLSYGYTF. The V and J genes are TRBV7-9 and TRBJ1-2; D gene uncertain. With 6 bases removed from V and 4 bases from J, the gap between germline ends came to 15 bases. The length of the CDR3 is 14 residues. Germline V gene data show CDR1 as SEHNR and CDR2 as FQNEAQ (reference sequence).